This TCR beta chain emerged from a study of beta chain features in type 1 diabetes. Looking at the study overall: Similarity in age, gender and cell yields was seen between patients and healthy donors. Study results and limitations: Cells with high TCR expression could be over-represented by cDNA sequencing. TCRB CDR3s from Type 1 diabetes patients were moderately but significantly shorter in all four CD4+ subsets. Type 1 diabetes patients had fewer VDJ junction insertions and more deletions.

The sequenced template was cDNA made from the entire isolated RNA. Using immunoSEQ multiplex PCR, the repertoire was profiled, and TCRdb retains in-frame clones only, with some absent. The repertoire holds around 41,000 clones, approximately 61% seen once, with around 1.7% in the top ten. In regard to this clone: Antigen: not known.

One heparinised draw, averaging about 110 mL, was taken per donor. The clonotype comes from a man younger than 45 with type 1 diabetes. Some clones in this sample may be carry-over from other donors' samples. Sequenced material: Tregs from blood.

The DNA of the CDR3 is TGTGCCAGCACTGGGACACGTCCACCCTATGGCTACACCTTC. Its translation is CASTGTRPPYGYTF. The J gene is TRBJ1-2, the V gene TRBV6-6, with a weak D call TRBD1 (6 bases). The CDR3 is made up of 14 amino acids. Germline-derived CDR1 and CDR2 are MNHNY and SVGAGI (reference sequence). Trimming shortened V by 7 bases and J by 4 bases, and 16 bases separated the two germline ends.